This is a list of T cell receptor beta chains from one sample in a study of blood T cell repertoires in COVID-19. Sequenced by immunoSEQ multiplex PCR; TCRdb stores in-frame clones only, minus some. The profile covers some 210,000 clones, with roughly 92% appearing a single time and more than 0.7% taken by the ten largest. Source material: peripheral blood. These receptors all come from a man aged 55 to 70 with COVID-19, enrolled during active disease. Both conserved end residues are trimmed from each CDR3. Fields, in order: J gene, V gene, CDR3 protein.

j_gene: TRBJ2-1; v_gene: TRBV6-2/TRBV6-3; CDR3aa: ASSYPGQVLATNF
j_gene: TRBJ2-7; v_gene: TRBV12-3/TRBV12-4; CDR3aa: ASRGQSSYEQY
j_gene: TRBJ2-7; v_gene: TRBV28; CDR3aa: ASTPQGSYEQY
j_gene: TRBJ2-3; v_gene: TRBV5-1; CDR3aa: ASSLLTGADTQY
j_gene: TRBJ2-6; v_gene: TRBV2; CDR3aa: ASSDNPGANVLT
j_gene: TRBJ2-7; v_gene: TRBV6-5; CDR3aa: ASSFQDREYEQY
j_gene: TRBJ1-2; v_gene: TRBV30; CDR3aa: AWSRGGQGYGYT
j_gene: TRBJ1-5; v_gene: TRBV10-1; CDR3aa: ANGHYSNQPQH
j_gene: TRBJ1-5; v_gene: TRBV2; CDR3aa: ASSERRDRAIH
j_gene: TRBJ1-1; v_gene: TRBV6-5; CDR3aa: ASSFRGAEAF
j_gene: TRBJ2-7; v_gene: TRBV6-2/TRBV6-3; CDR3aa: ASSQPGGLGYEQY
j_gene: TRBJ1-2; v_gene: TRBV30; CDR3aa: AWSLGGYGYT
j_gene: TRBJ1-5; v_gene: TRBV27; CDR3aa: ASSLRTPRDQPQH
j_gene: TRBJ2-5; v_gene: TRBV7-9; CDR3aa: ASSLATGSETQY
j_gene: TRBJ1-2; v_gene: TRBV5-4; CDR3aa: ASSLQGGQADGYT
j_gene: TRBJ2-1; v_gene: TRBV7-9; CDR3aa: ASSFWSVHEQF
j_gene: TRBJ1-2; v_gene: TRBV24-1; CDR3aa: AVGQGYGYT
j_gene: TRBJ1-5; v_gene: TRBV12-3/TRBV12-4; CDR3aa: ASSFLGDQPQH
j_gene: TRBJ1-3; v_gene: TRBV18; CDR3aa: ASSPSRFERANGNTIY
j_gene: TRBJ2-2; v_gene: TRBV9; CDR3aa: ASSVAGGSTGELF
j_gene: TRBJ1-6; v_gene: TRBV19; CDR3aa: ASSAGQGLGSPLH
j_gene: TRBJ2-7; v_gene: TRBV11-3; CDR3aa: ASSFQTGGEQY
j_gene: TRBJ2-3; v_gene: TRBV12-3/TRBV12-4; CDR3aa: ASSSNADTQY
j_gene: TRBJ2-3; v_gene: TRBV10-3; CDR3aa: AISDSRQVGGTDTQY
j_gene: TRBJ2-1; v_gene: TRBV30; CDR3aa: AWSLGGAGYNEQF
j_gene: TRBJ1-5; v_gene: TRBV7-6; CDR3aa: ASSLGPINSNQPQH
j_gene: TRBJ2-5; v_gene: TRBV30; CDR3aa: AWQTRQGFVRGLLGRVQY
j_gene: TRBJ2-7; v_gene: TRBV29-1; CDR3aa: SVKTGVPPYEQY
j_gene: TRBJ1-4; v_gene: TRBV3-1/TRBV3-2; CDR3aa: ASSFEGQGGDEKLF
j_gene: TRBJ2-6; v_gene: TRBV6-2/TRBV6-3; CDR3aa: ASSHPGFTGANVLT
j_gene: TRBJ2-5; v_gene: TRBV2; CDR3aa: ASGLDRGGETQY
j_gene: TRBJ2-3; v_gene: TRBV9; CDR3aa: ASSVDGGSTDTQY
j_gene: TRBJ2-1; v_gene: TRBV28; CDR3aa: ASSLGSGRDNEQF
j_gene: TRBJ2-7; v_gene: TRBV20-1; CDR3aa: SADRGLEQY
j_gene: TRBJ2-1; v_gene: TRBV5-4; CDR3aa: ASTDDSPNEQF
j_gene: TRBJ2-4; v_gene: TRBV29-1; CDR3aa: SVVEGAAKNIQY
j_gene: TRBJ2-1; v_gene: TRBV18; CDR3aa: ASSPPGAGAPNNEQF
j_gene: TRBJ2-7; v_gene: TRBV6-5; CDR3aa: ASIQGSPYEQY
j_gene: TRBJ2-4; v_gene: TRBV6-2/TRBV6-3; CDR3aa: ASSSYGVAKNIQY
j_gene: TRBJ2-7; v_gene: TRBV5-6; CDR3aa: ASSLAGDEQY
j_gene: TRBJ1-2; v_gene: TRBV3-1/TRBV3-2; CDR3aa: ATRDSNNYGYT
j_gene: TRBJ1-1; v_gene: TRBV25-1; CDR3aa: ASSSRDRGDTEAF
j_gene: TRBJ2-1; v_gene: TRBV10-3; CDR3aa: AISEPTESSYNEQF
j_gene: TRBJ1-4; v_gene: TRBV24-1; CDR3aa: ATSDKKGASEKLF
j_gene: TRBJ2-6; v_gene: TRBV5-1; CDR3aa: ASSLVVARSSSGANVLT
j_gene: TRBJ1-1; v_gene: TRBV7-3; CDR3aa: ASSPGGLGTEAF
j_gene: TRBJ1-5; v_gene: TRBV7-9; CDR3aa: ASSLNQGALRNQPQH
j_gene: TRBJ1-1; v_gene: TRBV3-1/TRBV3-2; CDR3aa: ASSQGVLDRGTEAF
j_gene: TRBJ2-2; v_gene: TRBV23-1; CDR3aa: ASSHRRDRGAGELF
j_gene: TRBJ2-7; v_gene: TRBV25-1; CDR3aa: ASSDTLRTGTYEQY
j_gene: TRBJ1-1; v_gene: TRBV2; CDR3aa: ASRARGLMNTEAF
j_gene: TRBJ1-1; v_gene: TRBV21-1; CDR3aa: ASSSRSQTEAF
j_gene: TRBJ2-1; v_gene: TRBV27; CDR3aa: ASSRLQGVSGVDNEQF
j_gene: TRBJ1-2; v_gene: TRBV13; CDR3aa: ASSLIRVGGAYGYT
j_gene: TRBJ1-3; v_gene: TRBV29-1; CDR3aa: SGRSSSGNTIY